These 27 T cell receptor beta chains were sequenced from one sample in a study of OX40 agonist ivuxolimab in advanced cancers. Generated by immunoSEQ multiplex PCR, the TCRdb table keeps only in-frame clones and is missing some. The sample yields roughly 61,000 clones, about four fifths seen once. Material: CD4+ or CD8+ T cells sorted from blood, obtained in a trial of the OX40 agonist ivuxolimab. Receptors were obtained from an adult with an advanced solid tumor such as melanoma, head and neck, liver or kidney cancer.

This clone appeared a single time. The gene calls are TRBV25-1 and TRBJ2-1; D gene uncertain. CDR1 is MGHDK and CDR2 is SYGVNS in the germline V gene. V was pared by 1 base and J by 2 bases, with 9 bases between. The CDR3 has 15 residues. CDR3 amino acids: CASSELRTTYNEQFF. The CDR3 DNA sequence: TGTGCCAGCAGTGAATTACGGACGACCTACAATGAGCAGTTCTTC. Full variable domain (missing parts from reference TRBV25-1 and TRBJ2-1): EADIYQTPRYLVIGTGKKITLECSQTMGHDKMYWYQQDPGMELHLIHYSYGVNSTEKGDLSSESTVSRIRTEHFPLTLESARPSHTSQYLCASSELRTTYNEQFFGPGTRLTVL.

The chain employs TRBV20-1 and TRBJ2-1, with D unclear. CDR1 is DFQATT and CDR2 is SNEGSKA in the germline V gene (reference sequence). The CDR3 spans 8 residues. CDR3 coding DNA: TGCTCTAACAATGAGCAGTTCTTC. Protein: CSNNEQFF.

V usage is TRBV4-2 and J usage is TRBJ2-1; a possible D gene is TRBD2 (5 bases). With 1 base removed from V and 7 bases from J, the gap between germline ends came to 17 bases. Germline CDR1 reads LGHNA; CDR2 reads YNFKEQ. The CDR3 covers 16 residues. The DNA for the CDR3 is TGTGCCAGCAGCCAAGCAGGAGGTCTAGGTTGGAATGAGCAGTTCTTC. Translated: CASSQAGGLGWNEQFF.

The chain is built from TRBV5-4 and TRBJ2-3; 12 bases are a match to TRBD2. The CDR3 length is 16 residues. With 4 bases clipped from V and 4 bases from J, the junction kept 7 bases outside the gene matches. Germline assignment: CDR1 SGHNT and CDR2 YYREEE (reference sequence). The CDR3 coding sequence is TGTGCCAGCAGCAAAGAGACTAGCGGGAGTGCAGATACGCAGTATTTT. Translating it yields CASSKETSGSADTQYF. Using reference TRBV5-4 and TRBJ2-3 for the parts outside the CDR3, the full variable domain is ETGVTQSPTHLIKTRGQQVTLRCSSQSGHNTVSWYQQALGQGPQFIFQYYREEENGRGNFPPRFSGLQFPNYSSELNVNALELDDSALYLCASSKETSGSADTQYFGPGTRLTVL.

This chain links TRBV13 with TRBJ2-5; a possible D gene is TRBD2 (5 bases). Germline CDR1 is PRHDT and CDR2 is FYEKMQ (reference sequence). The V end was cut by 5 bases, the J end by 2 bases, with 9 bases between. CDR3 length equals 13 residues. The DNA for the CDR3 is TGTGCCAGCAGCCCGGGGAGTCAAGAGACCCAGTACTTC. Protein: CASSPGSQETQYF.

V gene TRBV18 combines with J gene TRBJ2-2; tentative D call: TRBD1 (6 bases). Trimming removed 3 bases at V and 7 bases at J, with 18 bases between. The germline CDR1 and CDR2 sequences are KGHSH and LQKENI. CDR3 length equals 16 residues. The CDR3 DNA reads as TGTGCCAGCTCACCGACAGTGACAGGCTTGGGCGGGGAGCTGTTTTTT. Protein sequence: CASSPTVTGLGGELFF. Full variable domain (outside the CDR3, taken from reference TRBV18 and TRBJ2-2): NAGVMQNPRHLVRRRGQEARLRCSPMKGHSHVYWYRQLPEEGLKFMVYLQKENIIDESGMPKERFSAEFPKEGPSILRIQQVVRGDSAAYFCASSPTVTGLGGELFFGEGSRLTVL.

The gene calls are TRBV5-4 and TRBJ2-1; D gene uncertain. This CDR3 comprises 14 residues. Germline V lookup: CDR1 SGHNT, CDR2 YYREEE (reference sequence). Trimming shortened V by 4 bases and J by 4 bases, and 12 bases separated the two germline ends. The CDR3 is CASSPRATYNEQFF. Written as DNA, the CDR3 is TGTGCCAGCAGCCCCCGCGCGACGTACAATGAGCAGTTCTTC.

The chain links TRBV29-1 to TRBJ2-4; weak D call: TRBD2 (6 bases). The V end was cut by 4 bases, the J end by 7 bases, with 20 bases between. The CDR3 length is 15 residues. In germline, CDR1 is SQVTM, CDR2 ANQGSEA. The CDR3 nucleotides are TGCAGCGTTGGGCGGGGAGAGGGGCGAGGGAACATTCAGTACTTC. As protein: CSVGRGEGRGNIQYF.

The rearrangement uses TRBV5-1 and TRBJ1-2; 12 bases agree with TRBD1. V was clipped by 1 base and J by 6 bases; unmatched bases: 4. CDR3 length: 15 amino acids. Per the germline V gene, CDR1 is SGHRS and CDR2 is YFSETQ. The CDR3 sequence is CASSLTGQGADGYTF. CDR3 DNA: TGCGCCAGCAGCTTGACGGGACAGGGGGCGGATGGCTACACCTTC.

In its sample, this clone was seen once. The chain recombines TRBV5-1 with TRBJ1-3; D unresolved. Between the trimmed V and J ends, which lost 4 bases and 2 bases, there was a span of 16 bases. The CDR3 consists of 16 residues. Germline assignment: CDR1 SGHRS and CDR2 YFSETQ. The CDR3 bases are TGCGCCAGCAGCCCGGCCGGGTTACGCGCTGGAAACACCATATATTTT. Protein: CASSPAGLRAGNTIYF.

The chain employs TRBV28 and TRBJ2-7; D gene uncertain. The germline CDR1 and CDR2 sequences are MDHEN and SYDVKM. Trimming cost V 2 bases and J 11 bases, with 19 bases left between them. CDR3 length: 14 residues. The DNA for the CDR3 is TGTGCCAGCAGTTTAGGAGCAGAGACTGCCGGAGAGTACTTC. Translating it yields CASSLGAETAGEYF.

As DNA, the CDR3 is TGCAGCGTTGTTAAATTTCTCCTCCCCACAGATACGCAGTATTTT. It is translated as CSVVKFLLPTDTQYF. V and J are TRBV29-1 and TRBJ2-3; D not resolved. The ends were cut back, 4 bases at V and 2 bases at J, with 16 bases in the middle. The CDR3 has 15 residues. Germline CDR1 SQVTM, CDR2 ANQGSEA.

The rearrangement links TRBV19 to TRBJ2-3; D unresolved. The V end lost 5 bases, the J end lost 1 base, and 16 bases lay between the germline ends. Germline V gene lookup returns CDR1 LNHDA and CDR2 SQIVND (reference sequence). The CDR3 is 16 amino acids. The CDR3 bases are TGTGCCAGTAGTTTATTGCGGAGAACGGGCACAGATACGCAGTATTTT. It codes for CASSLLRRTGTDTQYF.

The chain couples TRBV4-1 to TRBJ2-5; D unresolved. V lost 0 bases, J lost 2 bases, and 7 bases lay in between. This CDR3 has 14 amino acids. Germline V gene sequence: CDR1 MGHRA, CDR2 YSYEKL. CDR3 sequence: CASSQDQGQETQYF. CDR3 nucleotides: TGCGCCAGCAGCCAAGATCAAGGGCAAGAGACCCAGTACTTC.

This chain connects TRBV28 to TRBJ1-5; no definite D call. CDR1 and CDR2 from the germline V gene are MDHEN and SYDVKM. The CDR3 loop spans 17 amino acids. Trimming stripped 2 bases from V and 3 bases from J, with 17 bases between. In nucleotides, the CDR3 is TGTGCCAGCAGTTTAGGAGGTTTTCGCTCTTTCAATCAGCCCCAGCATTTT. It translates to CASSLGGFRSFNQPQHF.

J is TRBJ2-7 and V is TRBV6-5, with TRBD2 as a possible D gene (5 bases). Trimming left V 2 bases short and J 3 bases short, with 14 bases between. The CDR3 is made up of 15 amino acids. Germline CDR1 is MNHEY and CDR2 is SVGAGI. The CDR3 coding sequence is TGTGCCAGCAGTTACGAGTCTCGAGGAGGCTACGAGCAGTACTTC. This gives the protein CASSYESRGGYEQYF.

The chain uses TRBV19 and TRBJ2-2, with TRBD2 identical over 9 bases. V gave up 5 bases and J gave up 8 bases; unmatched junction bases: 12. CDR1 is LNHDA and CDR2 is SQIVND in the germline V gene (reference sequence). The CDR3 has 16 amino acids. CDR3 coding DNA: TGTGCCAGTAGTCTCCGACTAGCGGCAGGCTCTGGGGAGCTGTTTTTT. Its protein is CASSLRLAAGSGELFF.

V gene TRBV5-4 combines with J gene TRBJ2-5, with D perhaps TRBD1 or TRBD2 (5 bases each). The V gene's germline CDR1 is SGHNT and CDR2 YYREEE (reference sequence). This CDR3 region has 16 residues. Trimming cost V 0 bases and J 5 bases, with 17 bases left between them. The CDR3: CASSLGTVGDGETQYF. CDR3 coding DNA: TGTGCCAGCAGCTTGGGGACCGTGGGGGACGGGGAGACCCAGTACTTC.

This rearrangement joins TRBV18 to TRBJ1-1, with 9 bases aligning to TRBD1. Losses at the gene ends were 2 bases for V and 5 bases for J; bases not matched to a gene: 15. The CDR3 has 18 residues. Germline values: CDR1 KGHSH, CDR2 LQKENI. CDR3 sequence: CASSPSLPGQGGRTEAFF. As DNA, the CDR3 is TGTGCCAGCTCACCATCCTTACCGGGACAGGGAGGAAGGACTGAAGCTTTCTTT.

This sequence joins TRBV2 and TRBJ2-6; TRBD1 is a possible D gene (6 bases). From germline, CDR1 is SNHLY and CDR2 FYNNEI. V lost 10 bases and J lost 2, with 18 bases in between. The CDR3 runs 16 residues. In DNA, the CDR3 is TGTGCCACTCACACTACAGGGTCCCCTGGGGCCAACGTCCTGACTTTC. Protein: CATHTTGSPGANVLTF.

The chain has TRBV7-2 and TRBJ2-1; TRBD2 matches 10 bases. V gave up 2 bases and J gave up 8 bases; unmatched junction bases: 3. Per germline, CDR1 SGHTA and CDR2 FQGNSA. The CDR3 is 14 amino acids. The CDR3 reads CASSLLAGVYEQFF. The CDR3 nucleotides read TGTGCCAGCAGCTTACTAGCGGGAGTGTATGAGCAGTTCTTC.

CDR3 protein: CASSLAPQGATEAFF. CDR3 sequence (DNA): TGTGCCAGCAGCTTAGCTCCGCAGGGAGCGACTGAAGCTTTCTTT. The rearrangement links TRBV7-6 to TRBJ1-1; D possibly corresponds to TRBD1 (5 bases). This CDR3 is 15 amino acids long. Per germline, CDR1 SGHVS and CDR2 FNYEAQ. Trimming cost V 0 bases and J 5 bases, with 13 bases left between them.

There are a few counts of this clone. The J gene is TRBJ2-5, the V gene TRBV5-6; unclear D gene. The CDR3 totals 12 residues. CDR1 is SGHDT and CDR2 is YYEEEE in the germline V gene. The ends were cut back, 4 bases at V and 5 bases at J, with 9 bases in the middle. CDR3 sequence: CASSVNYETQYF. CDR3 DNA sequence: TGTGCCAGCAGCGTGAATTATGAGACCCAGTACTTC.

This chain connects TRBV15 to TRBJ2-4; D possibly matches TRBD1 or TRBD2 (6 bases each). Germline V CDR1 and CDR2: LNHNV, YYDKDF (reference sequence). Deletions cut 0 bases from V and 8 bases from J, with 20 bases between. The CDR3 is 17 amino acids. CDR3: CATSRDKGGTKEDIQYF. As DNA, the CDR3 is TGTGCCACCAGCAGAGATAAAGGGGGGACCAAAGAGGACATTCAGTACTTC.

This clone has only one observation. This chain joins TRBV29-1 and TRBJ2-4, with TRBD2 matching 10 bases. This CDR3 comprises 13 residues. The V gene's germline CDR1 is SQVTM and CDR2 ANQGSEA. Germline trimming cut 4 bases from V and 4 bases from J; bases unmatched to any gene: 1. The CDR3 here is CSVVTSGKNIQYF. In DNA, the CDR3 is TGCAGCGTTGTGACTAGCGGGAAAAACATTCAGTACTTC.

This chain uses TRBV2 with TRBJ1-1, with D uncertain. V was pared by 3 bases and J by 3 bases, with 8 bases between. Germline-derived CDR1 and CDR2 are SNHLY and FYNNEI. This CDR3 is 13 amino acids long. This CDR3 is CASSDGGDTEAFF. The DNA of the CDR3 is TGTGCCAGCAGTGACGGTGGGGACACTGAAGCTTTCTTT.

V is TRBV4-3 and J is TRBJ2-5, with D perhaps being TRBD1 or TRBD2 (6 bases each). V lost 1 base and J lost 1, with 16 bases in between. Germline V gene sequence: CDR1 LGHNA, CDR2 YSLEER. The CDR3 runs to 17 residues. DNA of the CDR3: TGCGCCAGCAGCCAAGCCGCGGGACATACCTTCCAAGAGACCCAGTACTTC. Translated, it gives CASSQAAGHTFQETQYF.